This is a list of T cell receptor beta chains from one sample in a study of T cells in Graves' hyperthyroidism and ophthalmopathy. TCRdb called the multiplex PCR reads again in MiXCR, with one record for every CDR3 protein. The table includes about half a million distinct CDR3 sequences, around a quarter detected once. Sequencing was carried out using blood. These receptors were taken from a woman aged 25 to 39 with Graves' ophthalmopathy. Both conserved end residues are part of each CDR3. The order of the fields is V gene, clone size, D gene, J gene, CDR3 length, CDR3 protein, CDR3 DNA. The D gene is left open where the match is weak. Only some rows state a clone size, as once, few, many or a class for expanded clones.

>TRBV12-3/TRBV12-4|many|-|TRBJ1-5|17
CASSFIGTQYSNQPQHF
TGTGCCAGCAGTTTCATCGGGACGCAGTATAGCAATCAGCCCCAGCATTTT
>TRBV20-1|-|-|TRBJ2-5|12
CSAGGTRRTQYF
TGCAGTGCCGGGGGAACTCGGAGGACCCAGTACTTC
>TRBV6-5|once|TRBD1|TRBJ2-7|14
CASSYPGRGREQYF
TGTGCCAGCAGTTACCCTGGCAGGGGGCGAGAGCAGTACTTC
>TRBV18|few|-|TRBJ1-3|16
CASSPPGPISGNTIYF
TGTGCCAGCTCACCGCCGGGACCGATCTCTGGAAACACCATATATTTT
>TRBV6-1|many|TRBD1|TRBJ1-3|16
CASSPDRVPSGNTIYF
TGTGCCAGCAGCCCGGACAGGGTGCCCTCTGGAAACACCATATATTTT
>TRBV30|-|-|TRBJ1-1|12
CAWSGTATEAFF
TGTGCCTGGAGTGGGACAGCCACTGAAGCTTTCTTT
>TRBV6-1|-|TRBD1|TRBJ2-5|16
CASSEALTGAQETQYF
TGTGCCAGCAGTGAAGCGCTTACAGGGGCCCAAGAGACCCAGTACTTC
>TRBV27|many|-|TRBJ2-7|14
CASSLALNPHEQYF
TGTGCCAGCAGTTTAGCCCTTAACCCCCACGAGCAGTACTTC
>TRBV30|few|-|TRBJ1-5|17
CAWDRASLGREGQPQHF
TGTGCCTGGGACCGGGCCTCCTTGGGAAGAGAAGGTCAGCCCCAGCATTTT
>TRBV5-1|-|-|TRBJ1-1|13
CASSLATWSEAFF
TGCGCCAGCAGCTTGGCAACTTGGTCTGAAGCTTTCTTT
>TRBV12-3/TRBV12-4|-|-|TRBJ1-5|15
CASSLGGSSTQPQHF
TGTGCCAGCAGTTTAGGGGGGTCTTCCACTCAGCCCCAGCATTTT
>TRBV4-1|-|TRBD2|TRBJ2-2|17
CASSQDRGGAATGELFF
TGCGCCAGCAGCCAAGATCGGGGGGGGGCTGCCACCGGGGAGCTGTTTTTT
>TRBV5-1|-|TRBD1|TRBJ1-2|14
CASSQTQGASGYTF
TGCGCCAGCAGCCAGACACAGGGGGCTAGTGGCTACACCTTC
>TRBV12-3/TRBV12-4|-|TRBD1|TRBJ1-2|16
CASSLFRDRGRDGYTF
TGTGCCAGCAGTTTATTCCGGGACAGGGGACGGGATGGCTACACCTTC
>TRBV29-1|-|-|TRBJ2-2|12
CSATSPPGELFF
TGCAGCGCCACGTCCCCCCCCGGGGAGCTGTTTTTT
>TRBV20-1|once|-|TRBJ2-5|14
CSARAGRIQETQYF
TGCAGTGCTAGAGCGGGACGGATCCAAGAGACCCAGTACTTC
>TRBV12-3/TRBV12-4|many|-|TRBJ2-2|12
CASSLMAGELFF
TGTGCCAGCAGTTTGATGGCCGGGGAGCTGTTTTTT
>TRBV28|many|-|TRBJ2-5|13
CASSFSRLETQYF
TGTGCCAGCAGTTTTTCTCGGTTGGAGACCCAGTACTTC
>TRBV12-5|once|TRBD1|TRBJ2-7|12
CAGSRQGPPEYF
TGTGCTGGTAGCAGACAGGGGCCCCCTGAGTACTTC
>TRBV20-1|-|TRBD1|TRBJ2-2|18
CSARDPKFGDRGTGELFF
TGCAGTGCTAGAGATCCGAAGTTTGGGGACAGGGGCACCGGGGAGCTGTTTTTT
>TRBV12-3/TRBV12-4|many|-|TRBJ1-2|13
CASSIRPAGGYTF
TGTGCCAGCAGTATACGCCCGGCGGGTGGCTACACCTTC
>TRBV4-3|many|TRBD2|TRBJ2-7|16
CASSQEREGYSYEQYF
TGCGCCAGCAGCCAAGAGAGGGAGGGGTACTCCTACGAGCAGTACTTC
>TRBV6-5|many|TRBD1|TRBJ1-2|16
CASSSWTGGEVYGYTF
TGTGCCAGCAGTTCTTGGACAGGGGGCGAGGTCTATGGCTACACCTTC
>TRBV5-1|-|-|TRBJ1-2|14
CASSPEVNNYGYTF
TGCGCCAGCAGCCCGGAGGTCAATAACTATGGCTACACCTTC
>TRBV28|few|-|TRBJ2-7|13
CASRNSQPYEQYF
TGTGCCAGCAGGAACTCACAACCCTACGAGCAGTACTTC
>TRBV20-1|-|-|TRBJ1-5|15
CSARQRRGFNQPQHF
TGCAGTGCTAGACAGCGGCGGGGCTTCAATCAGCCCCAGCATTTT
>TRBV12-3/TRBV12-4|once|TRBD2|TRBJ2-5|16
CASSLGTSGSQETQYF
TGTGCCAGCAGTCTAGGGACTAGCGGGTCCCAAGAGACCCAGTACTTC
>TRBV6-2/TRBV6-3|few|-|TRBJ2-7|15
CASSAHLGGSYEQYF
TGTGCCAGCAGTGCCCACCTGGGGGGCTCCTACGAGCAGTACTTC
>TRBV28|many|TRBD2|TRBJ2-5|15
CASNSLAGGRETQYF
TGTGCCAGCAATTCCCTAGCGGGGGGTCGAGAGACCCAGTACTTC
>TRBV6-5|few|-|TRBJ2-6|14
CASSFRSGANVLTF
TGTGCCAGCAGTTTCCGCTCTGGGGCCAACGTCCTGACTTTC
>TRBV20-1|many|-|TRBJ2-7|15
CSASPLSAIPYEQYF
TGCAGTGCTAGCCCCCTTAGCGCCATACCCTACGAGCAGTACTTC
>TRBV12-3/TRBV12-4|-|-|TRBJ1-2|17
CASSEALMGGRSYGYTF
TGTGCCAGCAGTGAAGCGCTAATGGGGGGGCGAAGCTATGGCTACACCTTC
>TRBV6-1|many|TRBD1|TRBJ1-3|13
CASSDYYATGANF
TGTGCCAGCAGTGATTATTACGCGACAGGGGCGAATTTT
>TRBV12-3/TRBV12-4|many|-|TRBJ1-2|14
CASSSVRANYGYTF
TGTGCCAGCAGTTCAGTCAGGGCTAACTATGGCTACACCTTC
>TRBV20-1|many|-|TRBJ1-1|15
CSSGLGLTMNTEAFF
TGCAGTTCTGGTTTGGGGCTAACCATGAACACTGAAGCTTTCTTT